This T cell receptor beta chain was recovered during a study of identical twins. Carrying unique molecular identifiers, the cDNA also gained a universal primer site through template switching. From the 5' RACE reads, TCRdb called clonotypes with MiXCR, one entry per CDR3 protein. The data show 450,000 or so distinct CDR3 sequences, about 14% seen once. Overall study results and limits: The study drew conclusions from cross-sectional statistical analysis, not from following the same donors.

In the case of this clonotype: Its antigen is undetermined.

The sample was also reused in another study, on yellow fever vaccine responses in identical twins.

Sample: CD4+ T cells sorted from blood. This sequence originates from a woman under 30 in good health.

The CDR3 loop is CASCQALAGMMNNEQFF. In DNA, the CDR3 is TGTGCCTCCTGCCAAGCGCTCGCAGGGATGATGAACAATGAGCAGTTCTTC. The V and J genes are TRBV9 and TRBJ2-1; possible D gene TRBD1, 5 bases. Germline V gene sequence: CDR1 SGDLS, CDR2 YYNGEE. V lost 10 bases and J lost 5, with 28 bases in between. The CDR3 is 17 amino acids.